This T cell receptor beta chain was found in a study of cytomegalovirus exposure and HLA in healthy donors. Sequencing was performed with immunoSEQ multiplex PCR; in TCRdb, only in-frame clones are kept and a portion is missing. Of 250,000 or so clones in the sample, around 87% were seen once. The donors were members of the validation cohort comprising 100 to 150 subjects, separate from the roughly 650-subject first cohort. The CDR3 spans 16 residues. V lost 3 bases to trimming and J lost 4 bases, with 18 bases between them. CDR1 is SGHVS, CDR2 FNYEAQ, per germline. The clonotype originates from a woman aged 18-29 years in good health and CMV-seronegative. This rearrangement joins TRBV7-6 to TRBJ1-2, with D unresolved. The sample comprised PBMCs. CDR3 nucleotides: TGTGCCAGCAGCTTTTCGCGGCGGCCCTCGGGCTATGGCTACACCTTC. Translated, it gives CASSFSRRPSGYGYTF.